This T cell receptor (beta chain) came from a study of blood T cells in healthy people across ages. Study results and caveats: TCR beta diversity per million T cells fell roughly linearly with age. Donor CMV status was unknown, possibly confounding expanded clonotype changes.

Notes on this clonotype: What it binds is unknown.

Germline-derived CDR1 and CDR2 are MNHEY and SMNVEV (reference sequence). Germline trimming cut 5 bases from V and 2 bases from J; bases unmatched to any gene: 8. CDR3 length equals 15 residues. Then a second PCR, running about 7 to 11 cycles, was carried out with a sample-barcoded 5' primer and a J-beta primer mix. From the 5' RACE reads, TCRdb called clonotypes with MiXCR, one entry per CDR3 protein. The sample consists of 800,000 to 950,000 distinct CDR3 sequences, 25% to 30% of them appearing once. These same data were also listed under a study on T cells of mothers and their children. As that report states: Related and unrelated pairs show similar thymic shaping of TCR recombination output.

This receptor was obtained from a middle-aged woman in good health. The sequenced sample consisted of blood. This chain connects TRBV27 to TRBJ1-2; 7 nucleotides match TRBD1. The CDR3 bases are TGTGCCAGCAGTCCCGGACAGGAGGGGAACTATGGCTACACCTTC. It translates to CASSPGQEGNYGYTF.